This T cell receptor beta chain was observed in a study of T-cell memory formation after mild COVID-19. Study-wide results and limits: Among CD4+ contracting clones, most were CM and EM, and CD8+ ones EMRA.

TCRdb processed the 5' RACE reads anew with MiXCR; each CDR3 protein has one entry. The sample lists just over 400,000 distinct CDR3 sequences; about a quarter were seen once. V lost 5 bases and J lost 0, with 10 bases in between. The germline V gene has CDR1 SEHNR and CDR2 FQNEAQ (reference sequence). The CDR3 covers 14 residues. A word on this clonotype: The antigen is unknown.

This chain joins TRBV7-9 and TRBJ1-1, with D unresolved. The TCR sequence derives from an adult woman who had mild COVID-19 (a few samples of this study predate the infection). Cell type and time point are not known. The sample comprised PBMCs or a T cell subset sorted from them (not recorded which). The CDR3 region has the DNA TGTGCCAGCAGCGTTAGGACGGTGAACACTGAAGCTTTCTTT. Translating it yields CASSVRTVNTEAFF.